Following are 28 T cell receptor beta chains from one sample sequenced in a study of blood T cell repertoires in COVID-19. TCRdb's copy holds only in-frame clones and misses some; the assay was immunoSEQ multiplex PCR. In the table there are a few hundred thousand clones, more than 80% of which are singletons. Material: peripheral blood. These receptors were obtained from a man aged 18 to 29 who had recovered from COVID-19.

This chain's CDR3 is CAWSGGYEQYF. CDR3 nucleotides: TGTGCCTGGAGCGGGGGCTACGAGCAGTACTTC. The chain uses TRBV30 and TRBJ2-7; D is perhaps TRBD2 (6 bases). CDR1 is GTSNPN and CDR2 is SVGIG in the germline V gene (reference sequence). The ends were cut back, 3 bases at V and 3 bases at J, with 6 bases in the middle. This CDR3 has 11 amino acids.

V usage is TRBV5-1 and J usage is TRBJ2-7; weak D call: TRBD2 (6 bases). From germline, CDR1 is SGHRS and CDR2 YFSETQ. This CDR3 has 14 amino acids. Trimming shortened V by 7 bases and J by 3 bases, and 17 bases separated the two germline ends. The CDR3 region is CASGIGGTLYEQYF. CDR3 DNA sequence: TGCGCCAGCGGCATAGGCGGGACGCTCTACGAGCAGTACTTC.

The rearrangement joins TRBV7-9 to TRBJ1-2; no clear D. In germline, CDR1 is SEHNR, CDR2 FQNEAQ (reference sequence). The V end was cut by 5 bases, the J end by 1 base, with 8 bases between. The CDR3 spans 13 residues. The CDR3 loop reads CASSRGINYGYTF. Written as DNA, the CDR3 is TGTGCCAGCAGCCGCGGGATTAACTATGGCTACACCTTC.

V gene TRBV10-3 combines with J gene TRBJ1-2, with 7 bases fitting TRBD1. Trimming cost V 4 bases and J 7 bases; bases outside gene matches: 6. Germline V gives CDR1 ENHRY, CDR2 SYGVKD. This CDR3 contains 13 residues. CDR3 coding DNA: TGTGCCATCAGTGGTAGGGGGCCGGGTGGCTACACCTTC. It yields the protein CAISGRGPGGYTF.

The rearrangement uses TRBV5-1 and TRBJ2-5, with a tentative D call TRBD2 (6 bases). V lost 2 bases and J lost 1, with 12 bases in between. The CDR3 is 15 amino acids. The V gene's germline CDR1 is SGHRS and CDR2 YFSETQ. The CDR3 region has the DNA TGCGCCAGCAGCTTCCAACGGGGGACCCAAGAGACCCAGTACTTC. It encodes CASSFQRGTQETQYF.

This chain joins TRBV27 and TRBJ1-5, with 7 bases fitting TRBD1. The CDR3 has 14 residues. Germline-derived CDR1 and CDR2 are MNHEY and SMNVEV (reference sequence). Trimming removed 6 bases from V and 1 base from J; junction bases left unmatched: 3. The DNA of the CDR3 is TGTGCCAGCAGGGGCAGGGGGAGCAATCAGCCCCAGCATTTT. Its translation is CASRGRGSNQPQHF.

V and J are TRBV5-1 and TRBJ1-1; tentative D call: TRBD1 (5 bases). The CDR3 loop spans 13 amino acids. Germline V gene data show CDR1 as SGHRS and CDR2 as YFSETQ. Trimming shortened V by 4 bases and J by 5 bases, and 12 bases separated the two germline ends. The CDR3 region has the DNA TGCGCCAGCAGCCCCGACAGAAAGACTGAAGCTTTCTTT. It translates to CASSPDRKTEAFF. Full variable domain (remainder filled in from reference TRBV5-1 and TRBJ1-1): KAGVTQTPRYLIKTRGQQVTLSCSPISGHRSVSWYQQTPGQGLQFLFEYFSETQRNKGNFPGRFSGRQFSNSRSEMNVSTLELGDSALYLCASSPDRKTEAFFGQGTRLTVV.

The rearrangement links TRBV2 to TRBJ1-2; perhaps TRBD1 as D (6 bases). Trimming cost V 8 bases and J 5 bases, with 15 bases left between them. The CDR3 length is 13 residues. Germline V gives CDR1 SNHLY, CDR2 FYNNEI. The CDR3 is CASQGMGVYGYTF. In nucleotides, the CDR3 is TGTGCCAGCCAGGGGATGGGGGTTTATGGCTACACCTTC. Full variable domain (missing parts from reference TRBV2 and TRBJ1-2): EPEVTQTPSHQVTQMGQEVILRCVPISNHLYFYWYRQILGQKVEFLVSFYNNEISEKSEIFDDQFSVERPDGSNFTLKIRSTKLEDSAMYFCASQGMGVYGYTFGSGTRLTVV.

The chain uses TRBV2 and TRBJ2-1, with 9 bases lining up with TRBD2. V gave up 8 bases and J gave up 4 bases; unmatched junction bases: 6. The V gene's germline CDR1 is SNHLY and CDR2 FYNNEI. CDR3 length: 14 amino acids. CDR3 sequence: CASLWTSEYNEQFF. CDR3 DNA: TGTGCCAGCCTTTGGACTAGCGAGTACAATGAGCAGTTCTTC. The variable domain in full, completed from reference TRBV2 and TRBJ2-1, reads EPEVTQTPSHQVTQMGQEVILRCVPISNHLYFYWYRQILGQKVEFLVSFYNNEISEKSEIFDDQFSVERPDGSNFTLKIRSTKLEDSAMYFCASLWTSEYNEQFFGPGTRLTVL.

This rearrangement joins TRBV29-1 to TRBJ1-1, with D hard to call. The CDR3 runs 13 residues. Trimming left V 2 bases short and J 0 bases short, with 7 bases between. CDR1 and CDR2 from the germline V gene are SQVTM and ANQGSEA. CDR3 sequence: CSVEKAMNTEAFF. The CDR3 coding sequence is TGCAGCGTTGAAAAAGCCATGAACACTGAAGCTTTCTTT. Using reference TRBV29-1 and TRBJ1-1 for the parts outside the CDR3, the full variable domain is SAVISQKPSRDICQRGTSLTIQCQVDSQVTMMFWYRQQPGQSLTLIATANQGSEATYESGFVIDKFPISRPNLTFSTLTVSNMSPEDSSIYLCSVEKAMNTEAFFGQGTRLTVV.

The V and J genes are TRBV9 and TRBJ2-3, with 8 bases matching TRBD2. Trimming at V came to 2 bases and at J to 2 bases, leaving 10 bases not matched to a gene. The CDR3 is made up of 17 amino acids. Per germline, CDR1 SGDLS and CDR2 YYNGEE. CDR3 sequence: CASSVFSGGFPTDTQYF. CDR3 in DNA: TGTGCCAGCAGCGTTTTCAGCGGGGGTTTCCCCACAGATACGCAGTATTTT.

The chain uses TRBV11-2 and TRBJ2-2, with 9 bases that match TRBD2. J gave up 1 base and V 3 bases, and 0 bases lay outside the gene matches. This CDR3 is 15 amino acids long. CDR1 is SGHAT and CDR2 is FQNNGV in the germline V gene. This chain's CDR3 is CASSLTSGNTGELFF. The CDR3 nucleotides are TGTGCCAGCAGCTTGACTAGCGGGAACACCGGGGAGCTGTTTTTT.

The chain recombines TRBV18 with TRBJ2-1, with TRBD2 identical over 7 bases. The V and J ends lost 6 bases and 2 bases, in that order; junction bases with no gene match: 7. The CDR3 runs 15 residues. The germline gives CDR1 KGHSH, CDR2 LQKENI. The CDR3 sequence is CASSELSGTYNEQFF. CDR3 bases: TGTGCCAGCTCTGAGTTAAGCGGGACCTACAATGAGCAGTTCTTC.

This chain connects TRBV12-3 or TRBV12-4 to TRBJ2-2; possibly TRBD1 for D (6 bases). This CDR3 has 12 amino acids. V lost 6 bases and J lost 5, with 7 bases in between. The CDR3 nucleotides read TGTGCCAGCAGAAGGGGGACCGGGGAGCTGTTTTTT. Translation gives CASRRGTGELFF.

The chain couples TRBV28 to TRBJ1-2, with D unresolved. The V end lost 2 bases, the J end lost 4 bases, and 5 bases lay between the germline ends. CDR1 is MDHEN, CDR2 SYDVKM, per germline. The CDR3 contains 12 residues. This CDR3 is CASSLQAYGYTF. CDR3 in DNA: TGTGCCAGCAGTTTACAAGCCTATGGCTACACCTTC.

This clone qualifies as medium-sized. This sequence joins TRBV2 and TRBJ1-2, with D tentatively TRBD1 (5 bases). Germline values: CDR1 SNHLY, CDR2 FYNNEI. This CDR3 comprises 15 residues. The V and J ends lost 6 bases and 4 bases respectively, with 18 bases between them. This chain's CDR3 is CASRPPGTLVYGYTF. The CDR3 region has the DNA TGTGCCAGCAGGCCCCCCGGGACTCTCGTCTATGGCTACACCTTC.

CDR3 bases: TGTGCCACCAGTTGGCAGGGGACAGATACGCAGTATTTT. This gives the protein CATSWQGTDTQYF. The chain couples TRBV24-1 to TRBJ2-3; D possibly corresponds to TRBD1 (6 bases). The CDR3 length is 13 residues. Germline V gives CDR1 KGHDR, CDR2 SFDVKD. Between the trimmed V and J ends, which lost 6 bases and 3 bases, there was a span of 9 bases.

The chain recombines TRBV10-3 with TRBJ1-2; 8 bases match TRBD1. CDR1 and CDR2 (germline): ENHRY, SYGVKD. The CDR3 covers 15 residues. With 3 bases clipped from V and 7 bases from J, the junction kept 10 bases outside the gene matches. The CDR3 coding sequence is TGTGCCATCAGTGACCAAAATACTGGACAGGGTGGCTACACCTTC. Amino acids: CAISDQNTGQGGYTF.

The CDR3 bases are TGTGCCAGCAGTTCTCGACAGGGCTTTTCCTACGAGCAGTACTTC. Encoded protein: CASSSRQGFSYEQYF. The chain joins TRBV27 to TRBJ2-7; 7 bases are a match to TRBD1. Germline V lookup: CDR1 MNHEY, CDR2 SMNVEV (reference sequence). The length of the CDR3 is 15 residues. The V segment lost 4 bases and the J segment 1 base; nucleotides outside the gene matches: 7.

The CDR3 is CASSGGTSGNNEQFF. CDR3 in DNA: TGTGCCAGCAGCGGAGGGACTAGCGGGAACAATGAGCAGTTCTTC. The chain couples TRBV7-8 to TRBJ2-1; 13 bases are a match to TRBD2. V trimming: 5 bases; J trimming: 5 bases; junction bases outside the gene matches: 3. Looked up from germline, CDR1 is SGHVS and CDR2 is FQNEAQ. The CDR3 is made up of 15 amino acids.

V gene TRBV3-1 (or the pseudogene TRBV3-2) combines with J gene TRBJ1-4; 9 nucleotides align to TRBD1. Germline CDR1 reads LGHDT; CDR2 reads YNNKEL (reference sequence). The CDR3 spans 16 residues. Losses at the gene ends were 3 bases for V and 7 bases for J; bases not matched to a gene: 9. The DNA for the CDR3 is TGTGCCAGCAGCCATTCATCACAGGGGGCGAGTGAAAAACTGTTTTTT. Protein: CASSHSSQGASEKLFF.

CDR3 sequence: CASSQVPGQGNSNQPQHF. The CDR3 DNA is TGCGCCAGCAGCCAAGTACCGGGACAGGGGAATAGCAATCAGCCCCAGCATTTT. The chain is built from TRBV4-1 and TRBJ1-5, with 10 bases matching TRBD1. J gave up 0 bases and V 1 base, and 6 bases lay outside the gene matches. The CDR3 is made up of 18 amino acids. CDR1 MGHRA and CDR2 YSYEKL come from the germline V gene.

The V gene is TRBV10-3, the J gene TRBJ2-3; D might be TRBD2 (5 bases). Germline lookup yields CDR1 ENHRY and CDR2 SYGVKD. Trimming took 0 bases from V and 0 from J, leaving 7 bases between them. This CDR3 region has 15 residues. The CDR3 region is CAISESGLSTDTQYF. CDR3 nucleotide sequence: TGTGCCATCAGTGAGTCAGGACTCAGCACAGATACGCAGTATTTT.

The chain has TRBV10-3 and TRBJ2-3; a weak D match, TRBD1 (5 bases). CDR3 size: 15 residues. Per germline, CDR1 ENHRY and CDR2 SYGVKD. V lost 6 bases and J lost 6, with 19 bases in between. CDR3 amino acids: CAIRRRIGDEDTQYF. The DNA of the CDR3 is TGTGCCATCAGGCGAAGGATAGGGGATGAGGATACGCAGTATTTT.

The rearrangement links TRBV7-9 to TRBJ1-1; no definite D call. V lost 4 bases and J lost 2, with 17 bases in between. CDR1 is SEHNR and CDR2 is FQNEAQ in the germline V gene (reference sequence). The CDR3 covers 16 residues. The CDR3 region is CASSSPTSAANTEAFF. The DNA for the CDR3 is TGTGCCAGCAGCTCCCCCACTAGCGCTGCCAACACTGAAGCTTTCTTT. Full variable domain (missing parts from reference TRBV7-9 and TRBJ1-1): DTGVSQNPRHKITKRGQNVTFRCDPISEHNRLYWYRQTLGQGPEFLTYFQNEAQLEKSRLLSDRFSAERPKGSFSTLEIQRTEQGDSAMYLCASSSPTSAANTEAFFGQGTRLTVV.

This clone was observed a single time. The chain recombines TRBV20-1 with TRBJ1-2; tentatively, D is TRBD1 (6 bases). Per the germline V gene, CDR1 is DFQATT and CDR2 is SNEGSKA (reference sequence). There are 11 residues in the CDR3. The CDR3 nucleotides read TGCAGCTTTACAGGGAGGGATGGCTACACCTTC. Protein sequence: CSFTGRDGYTF.

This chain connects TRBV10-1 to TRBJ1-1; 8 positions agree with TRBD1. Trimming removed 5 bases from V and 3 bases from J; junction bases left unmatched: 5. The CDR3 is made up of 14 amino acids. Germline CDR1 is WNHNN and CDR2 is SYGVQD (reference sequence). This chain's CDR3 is CASSSDRGHTEAFF. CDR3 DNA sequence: TGCGCCAGCAGTTCAGACAGGGGTCACACTGAAGCTTTCTTT.

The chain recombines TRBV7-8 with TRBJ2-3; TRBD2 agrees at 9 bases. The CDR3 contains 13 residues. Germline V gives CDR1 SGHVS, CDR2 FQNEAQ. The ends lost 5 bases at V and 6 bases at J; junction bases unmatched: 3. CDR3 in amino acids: CASSLTSGDTQYF. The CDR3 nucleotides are TGTGCCAGCAGCCTCACTAGCGGGGATACGCAGTATTTT.